Below, 32 T cell receptor beta chains from the same sample are listed, as sequenced in a study. TRBV12-4/TRBJ1-2 clonotypes were amplified with adaptor-ligated barcode primers. TCRdb re-called the multiplex PCR reads through MiXCR, storing one row per CDR3 protein. The data hold approximately 1,300 distinct CDR3 sequences, with 20% to 25% observed a single time. Sequenced input: naive CD4+ T cells sorted from blood. Subset meaning: naive CD4+ T cells, CD4+CD45RA+CD25-. The source of these receptors is a female donor with breast cancer.

By its share, this clonotype is medium-sized. The rearrangement joins TRBV12-3 or TRBV12-4 to TRBJ1-2; maybe TRBD1 (5 bases). With 6 bases removed from V and 0 bases from J, the gap between germline ends came to 11 bases. CDR3 length: 14 amino acids. CDR3 bases: TGTGCCAGCAGCCGCCAAGGGGCTAACTATGGCTACACCTTC. Translation: CASSRQGANYGYTF.

This clonotype was seen a handful of times. A much larger clone sits a single nucleotide away, making a read error possible. This rearrangement joins TRBV12-3 or TRBV12-4 to TRBJ1-2; the D gene is possibly TRBD1 (6 bases). V was trimmed by 10 bases and J by 9 bases, leaving 24 bases between them. CDR3 length: 14 residues. The DNA of the CDR3 is TGTGCCAACAGCCCGACCGACAGGAGGAAAAGCTACACCTTC. Protein product: CANSPTDRRKSYTF.

In this sample, this clonotype is medium-sized. This chain joins TRBV12-3 or TRBV12-4 and TRBJ1-2, with TRBD1 as a possible D gene (5 bases). V was trimmed by 2 bases and J by 14 bases, leaving 24 bases between them. The CDR3 is 15 residues long. The CDR3 region has the DNA TGTGCCAGCAGTTTACTATCTGAGGCACCCAAGAGGGGAACCTTC. Amino acid sequence: CASSLLSEAPKRGTF.

This clonotype is labeled as medium-sized. The genes are TRBV12-3 or TRBV12-4 and TRBJ1-2, with 7 bases matching TRBD1. V lost 4 bases, J lost 6 bases, and 8 bases stayed unmatched. The CDR3 consists of 14 residues. CDR3 protein: CASSSRDSFNGYTF. The CDR3 DNA follows: TGTGCCAGCAGTTCCCGGGACAGCTTTAATGGCTACACCTTC.

The chain carries TRBV12-3 or TRBV12-4 and TRBJ1-2; D is unresolved. The CDR3 spans 12 residues. Trimming cost V 3 bases and J 4 bases, with 6 bases left between them. The CDR3 nucleotides read TGTGCCAGCAGTTTTGGGTTCTATGGCTACACCTTC. Its protein product is CASSFGFYGYTF.

Sample share makes this clonotype medium-sized. This rearrangement joins TRBV12-3 or TRBV12-4 to TRBJ1-2; D remains unclear. V gave up 3 bases and J gave up 0 bases, with 8 bases separating them. The CDR3 spans 14 residues. The CDR3, as DNA: TGTGCCAGCAGTTTCGGCACAGCTAACTATGGCTACACCTTC. This encodes CASSFGTANYGYTF.

By frequency in the sample, this clonotype is medium-sized (0.01 to 0.1%). This rearrangement joins TRBV12-3 or TRBV12-4 to TRBJ1-2, with D tentatively TRBD1 (5 bases). This CDR3 contains 16 residues. Trimming took off 5 bases at V and 4 bases at J, with 20 bases between the two ends. The DNA of the CDR3 is TGTGCCAGCAGTGACGGCTCCCGTAGACAGACCTATGGCTACACCTTC. This gives the protein CASSDGSRRQTYGYTF.

This clonotype is deemed medium-sized (0.01 to 0.1%). The gene calls are TRBV12-3 or TRBV12-4 and TRBJ1-2; perhaps TRBD1 as D (5 bases). The CDR3 extends over 14 amino acids. V shed 2 bases and J shed 3 bases, with 10 bases lying between them. The chain's CDR3 is CASSLSGAHYGYTF. CDR3 bases: TGTGCCAGCAGTTTATCCGGGGCCCACTATGGCTACACCTTC.

Relative to its sample, this clonotype is hyperexpanded. The chain is built from TRBV12-3 or TRBV12-4 and TRBJ1-2; D gene unclear. The CDR3 consists of 12 residues. V lost 6 bases to trimming and J lost 4 bases, with 9 bases between them. The CDR3 coding sequence is TGTGCCAGCAGGAGCCGGCTCTATGGCTACACCTTC. It encodes CASRSRLYGYTF.

By frequency in the sample, this clonotype is medium-sized (0.01 to 0.1%). This rearrangement joins TRBV12-3 or TRBV12-4 to TRBJ1-2, with 9 bases aligning to TRBD1. This CDR3 has 13 residues. Losses at the gene ends were 3 bases for V and 6 bases for J; bases not matched to a gene: 2. The CDR3 region is CASSFRDRDGYTF. The CDR3 DNA reads TGTGCCAGCAGTTTCCGGGACAGGGATGGCTACACCTTC.

By share, this clonotype ranks as medium-sized. The rearrangement uses TRBV12-3 or TRBV12-4 and TRBJ1-2, with TRBD1 matching over 10 bases. The CDR3 runs 15 residues. V dropped 7 bases and J dropped 7; count of bases not matched to a gene: 12. DNA of the CDR3: TGTGCCAGCATTCCCTCCGGGACAGGGGATTTTGGCTACACCTTC. Translating it yields CASIPSGTGDFGYTF.

Note on this clonotype: At one end, the junction sequence differs from germline, possibly due to a read error. The chain joins TRBV12-3 or TRBV12-4 to TRBJ1-2, with TRBD1 matching 8 bases. The CDR3 totals 14 residues. The CDR3 region is CASTADRDDYGDAF. Here the CDR3 DNA reads TGTGCCAGCACCGCGGACAGGGATGACTATGGCGACGCCTTC.

The chain joins TRBV12-3 or TRBV12-4 to TRBJ1-2; D gene unclear. Trimming removed 10 bases at V and 8 bases at J, with 11 bases between. CDR3 length equals 10 residues. The CDR3 DNA is TGTGCCACCAGATTCGGAGGCTACACCTTC. Translation gives CATRFGGYTF.

This clonotype appeared a few times. A much more abundant neighbour one base away suggests this may be a read error. The CDR3 protein is CAGSLGPLRGYTF. DNA for the CDR3: TGTGCCGGCAGTTTGGGTCCTCTCAGAGGCTACACCTTC. The rearrangement links TRBV12-3 or TRBV12-4 to TRBJ1-2; D gene ambiguous. CDR3 length: 13 amino acids.

This clonotype is categorized as large. The rearrangement links TRBV12-3 or TRBV12-4 to TRBJ1-2; D remains unclear. The CDR3 spans 13 residues. The V gene lost 2 bases and the J gene lost 2 bases, with 6 bases spanning the gap. The CDR3 DNA reads TGTGCCAGCAGTTTACAGGAGAACTATGGCTACACCTTC. It yields the protein CASSLQENYGYTF.

This clonotype has only a few counts. A read error may be the cause here, since a much bigger clone is one base away. The CDR3 end shows no conserved phenylalanine or tryptophan, and so a read error is likely. The chain has TRBV12-3 or TRBV12-4 and TRBJ1-2, with D unclear. The CDR3 is 12 amino acids. The germline V and J ends were trimmed by 6 bases and 4 bases, with 9 bases remaining between them. CDR3 nucleotides: TGTGCCAGCAGCCATATCCTCTATGGCTACACCTCC. Amino acid sequence: CASSHILYGYTS.

By its share, this clonotype is medium-sized (0.01 to 0.1%). The chain couples TRBV12-3 or TRBV12-4 to TRBJ1-2, with no clear D. The CDR3 loop spans 12 amino acids. V was pared by 6 bases and J by 1 base, with 6 bases between. CDR3 in amino acids: CASSPDNYGYTF. For the CDR3, the DNA is TGTGCCAGCAGCCCTGATAACTATGGCTACACCTTC.

Concerning this clonotype: A clone one base away is much larger, so this may be a read error. The V gene is TRBV12-3 or TRBV12-4, the J gene TRBJ1-2; TRBD1 might be the D (6 bases). The CDR3 runs to 13 residues. This chain's CDR3 is CVSSSQGSYGYTF. The CDR3 DNA follows: TGTGTCAGCAGTTCGCAGGGGAGCTATGGCTACACCTTC.

This clonotype is deemed medium-sized. J is TRBJ1-2 and V is TRBV12-3 or TRBV12-4; the match to TRBD1 covers 7 bases. Trimming took 4 bases from V and 3 from J; bases not matched to a gene: 5. The CDR3 length is 14 residues. The CDR3 region is CASSSRQGHYGYTF. DNA of the CDR3: TGTGCCAGCAGTTCACGACAGGGCCACTATGGCTACACCTTC.

This clonotype is classed as medium-sized (0.01 to 0.1%). The rearrangement links TRBV12-3 or TRBV12-4 to TRBJ1-2; TRBD1 is a possible D gene (5 bases). Trimming removed 4 bases at V and 7 bases at J, with 16 bases between. The CDR3 is 14 residues long. This CDR3 reads CASSSGPRVTGYTF. The CDR3 region has the DNA TGTGCCAGCAGTTCGGGACCCCGGGTGACTGGCTACACCTTC.

Sample share makes this clonotype medium-sized. This sequence joins TRBV12-3 or TRBV12-4 and TRBJ1-2, with D hard to call. The CDR3 sequence is 13 residues long. Trimming stripped 1 base from V and 4 bases from J, with 7 bases between. In DNA, the CDR3 is TGTGCCAGCAGTTTAGTTCTCTCCTATGGCTACACCTTC. This translates into CASSLVLSYGYTF.

A note on this clonotype: The junction and the germline gene differ at one end; a read error may be behind it. This chain links TRBV12-3 or TRBV12-4 with TRBJ1-2; no firm D call. The CDR3 spans 9 residues. The CDR3 loop is CASQAATPF. As DNA, the CDR3 is TGTGCCAGCCAGGCGGCTACACCGTTC.

This clonotype was detected only once. This likely comes from a read error, as the CDR3 has no conserved phenylalanine or tryptophan at its end. This rearrangement joins TRBV12-3 or TRBV12-4 to TRBJ1-2; D uncertain. CDR3 size: 13 residues. V lost 7 bases and J lost 8, with 17 bases in between. The CDR3 DNA sequence: TGTGCCAGCACGAGAGGGTTCGGTGACGGCTACACCCTC. Translation gives CASTRGFGDGYTL.

Remarks on this clonotype: One junction end does not reproduce the germline sequence, and a read error may be involved. The chain recombines TRBV12-3 or TRBV12-4 with TRBJ1-2; no reliable D call. The length of the CDR3 is 12 residues. CDR3 region: CASSLGSYGCTF. Written as DNA, the CDR3 is TGTGCCAGCAGCCTTGGGTCCTATGGCTGCACTTTC.

By share, this clonotype ranks as medium-sized. The gene calls are TRBV12-3 or TRBV12-4 and TRBJ1-2; D gene uncertain. The CDR3 has 11 amino acids. V dropped 6 bases and J dropped 7 bases, with 9 bases sitting between them. CDR3 in amino acids: CASRQYSGYTF. The DNA of the CDR3 is TGTGCCAGCAGACAATATAGTGGCTACACCTTC.

The table lists this clonotype with a count of one. This clone may be a read error of a much larger clone one base away. The gene calls are TRBV12-3 or TRBV12-4 and TRBJ1-2, with a tentative D call TRBD1 (6 bases). Trimming took off 6 bases at V and 10 bases at J, with 21 bases between the two ends. The CDR3 is 14 amino acids. The chain's CDR3 is CASRPTGRSYDYTF. The DNA for the CDR3 is TGTGCCAGCAGACCTACAGGGAGATCATACGACTACACCTTC.

Relative to its sample, this clonotype is medium-sized (0.01 to 0.1%). The chain is built from TRBV12-3 or TRBV12-4 and TRBJ1-2; D not certain. This CDR3 comprises 13 residues. V was pared by 5 bases and J by 4 bases, with 11 bases between. The CDR3 nucleotides read TGTGCCAGCAGTCCCGACACCCGCTATGGCTACACCTTC. Translated: CASSPDTRYGYTF.

Turning to this clonotype: Since no conserved phenylalanine or tryptophan closes the CDR3, a read error is the likely cause. The chain couples TRBV12-3 or TRBV12-4 to TRBJ1-2; 10 bases agree with TRBD1. The V gene end was trimmed by 2 bases and the J gene end by 10 bases; junction bases not matched to a gene: 10. This CDR3 is built from 15 residues. The chain's CDR3 is CASSLIGTGVGSYTI. DNA of the CDR3: TGTGCCAGCAGTTTAATAGGGACAGGGGTAGGATCCTACACCATC.

V is TRBV12-3 or TRBV12-4 and J is TRBJ1-2, with D uncertain. Trimming took off 7 bases at V and 4 bases at J, with 10 bases between the two ends. CDR3 length equals 12 residues. CDR3 amino acids: CASTFNGYGYTF. DNA of the CDR3: TGTGCCAGCACGTTTAATGGCTATGGCTACACCTTC.

Regarding this clonotype: The junction does not match germline at one end; this may be a read error. The gene calls are TRBV12-3 or TRBV12-4 and TRBJ1-2; no clear D. This CDR3 is built from 13 residues. CDR3 DNA sequence: TGTGCCAGCGGTTTCAGACGGGATCGCGGCTACACCTTC. The encoded protein is CASGFRRDRGYTF.

The chain has TRBV12-3 or TRBV12-4 and TRBJ1-2, with D maybe TRBD1 (5 bases). V was pared by 6 bases and J by 5 bases, with 16 bases between. The CDR3 is 14 residues long. The CDR3 coding sequence is TGTGCCAGCAGGGAGACAGTGGGCAAGTATGGCTACACCTTC. It codes for CASRETVGKYGYTF.

This clonotype ranks as large. The chain combines TRBV12-3 or TRBV12-4 with TRBJ1-2; 9 positions agree with TRBD1. The CDR3 extends over 18 amino acids. J lost 1 base, V lost 5 bases, and 14 bases had no gene match. CDR3 coding DNA: TGTGCCAGCAGTATGGACAGGGGACTATTTGACCTTAACTATGGCTACACCTTC. Its translation: CASSMDRGLFDLNYGYTF.